Sequencing of this T cell receptor beta chain was carried out in a study of regulatory T cells in long-lasting Graves disease. In this sample, this clonotype turned up many times. Its antigen is not identified. Whole-study findings and limits: Repertoires from persistent disease leaned toward TRBV28, TRBJ1-2 and TRBJ2-5.

The CDR3 length is 13 residues. In germline, CDR1 is MNHEY, CDR2 SMNVEV (reference sequence). V was clipped by 4 bases and J by 6 bases, with 12 bases between them. The authors built TCR beta libraries using iRepertoire HTBI primers and Arm-PCR of CDR3 regions. From the multiplex PCR reads, TCRdb called clonotypes with MiXCR, one entry per CDR3 protein. The data show around 500,000 distinct CDR3 sequences, 20% to 25% seen once. Specified time point: persistent/refractory GD, antithyroid drugs over 5 years with positive TRAb. With RNA extracted from PBMCs as input, the TCR library was made. This chain connects TRBV27 to TRBJ1-1, with a weak D call TRBD1 (6 bases). The specimen comprised peripheral blood mononuclear cells (PBMCs), sampled when the disease was refractory, from a patient treated with antithyroid drugs. The sequence derives from a female donor with Graves disease. CDR3 region: CASSSRQASEAFF. The CDR3 nucleotides are TGTGCCAGCAGTTCCCGACAGGCCTCTGAAGCTTTCTTT.